A selection of T cell receptor beta chains follows, all from one sample in a study of cytomegalovirus exposure and HLA in healthy donors. Sequencing used immunoSEQ multiplex PCR; TCRdb keeps in-frame clones, though not all of them. This table has under 130,000 clones, over 12% appearing once. Source material: PBMCs. The origin of the receptors is a female donor in good health and CMV-seronegative. Each CDR3 is given with its conserved first and last residue. The D gene is left open where the match is weak. Size tells how often a clone was seen (once, few, many) or the class of an expanded clone, and some rows leave it out.

J gene,D gene,V gene,clone size,CDR3 DNA,CDR3 protein
TRBJ1-3,TRBD1,TRBV29-1,few,TGCAGCGTCGGGACAGGGTCGCCTGGAAACACCATATATTTT,CSVGTGSPGNTIYF
TRBJ1-2,TRBD1,TRBV7-9,NA,TGTGCCAGCAGCTCTACCTTGACAGGGGGTTATGGCTACACCTTC,CASSSTLTGGYGYTF
TRBJ1-1,NA,TRBV4-3,few,TGCGCCAGCAGCCAGGAACCCAGGGTTAACACTGAAGCTTTCTTT,CASSQEPRVNTEAFF
TRBJ2-1,TRBD2,TRBV28,NA,TGTGCCAGCAGTTTTGATCGAGGACTAGCGCACAATGAGCAGTTCTTC,CASSFDRGLAHNEQFF
TRBJ2-7,NA,TRBV7-2,few,TGTGCCAGCAGGCCACAGGGACCCTACGAGCAGTACTTC,CASRPQGPYEQYF
TRBJ1-4,TRBD1,TRBV7-9,few,TGTGCCAGCAGCTTAGGGGACAGGGATAATGAAAAACTGTTTTTT,CASSLGDRDNEKLFF
TRBJ1-1,NA,TRBV30,few,TGTGCCTGGAGTCCCGGTGTTGGAGTTGGGACTGAAGCTTTCTTT,CAWSPGVGVGTEAFF
TRBJ1-5,TRBD1,TRBV10-1,few,TGCGCCAGCAGTAGACAGGGTTTTCAGCCCCAGCATTTT,CASSRQGFQPQHF
TRBJ1-5,TRBD1,TRBV18,NA,TGTGCCAGCTCACCGGGACAGAATCAGCCCCAGCATTTT,CASSPGQNQPQHF
TRBJ2-5,NA,TRBV29-1,few,TGCAGCGTTGACCAGGGCGGAGAGACCCAGTACTTC,CSVDQGGETQYF
TRBJ2-7,NA,TRBV11-2,NA,TGTGCCAGCAGCTTAGCGGACTCGGACGAGCAGTACTTC,CASSLADSDEQYF
TRBJ2-3,NA,TRBV6-1,few,TGTGCCAGCAGTGATCCGGGGTATACGCAGTATTTT,CASSDPGYTQYF
TRBJ2-7,NA,TRBV19,NA,TGTGCCAGTAGTCTAAAGGGGAAGGCCTACGAGCAGTACTTC,CASSLKGKAYEQYF
TRBJ2-7,NA,TRBV14,few,TGTGCCAGCAGCCAAGGTGACGGGGTCTACGAGCAGTACTTC,CASSQGDGVYEQYF
TRBJ1-1,NA,TRBV7-6,few,TGTGCCAGCAGCTTAGCAGACAGGTTTGAAGCTTTCTTT,CASSLADRFEAFF
TRBJ2-7,NA,TRBV11-2,NA,TGTGCCAGCAGCTTAGATCGGGAGCGGGAGCAGTACTTC,CASSLDREREQYF
TRBJ1-2,TRBD1,TRBV6-1,NA,TGTGCCAGCAGTCCAACAGGGGGAGGGAACTATGGCTACACCTTC,CASSPTGGGNYGYTF
TRBJ2-7,TRBD2,TRBV10-2,few,TGCGCCAGCAGTGAGTATGAGCGGGGGGCATACGAGCAGTACTTC,CASSEYERGAYEQYF
TRBJ2-7,NA,TRBV9,few,TGTGCCAGCAGCGTAGGGTACTCCACCGGAGTCGAGCAGTACTTC,CASSVGYSTGVEQYF
TRBJ2-4,NA,TRBV6-6,NA,TGTGCCAGCAGTCTCTCCAGGGATAGGGACATTCAGTACTTC,CASSLSRDRDIQYF
TRBJ1-1,NA,TRBV27,few,TGTGCCAGCAGTGTGACAGTGGGCACTGAAGCTTTCTTT,CASSVTVGTEAFF
TRBJ2-3,TRBD1,TRBV5-1,few,TGCGCCAGCAGCTCGGACAGGGGGCGCCCAGATACGCAGTATTTT,CASSSDRGRPDTQYF
TRBJ2-2,NA,TRBV5-6,NA,TGTGCCAGCAGCCCCTGGTTTAGGGCGGGCGGGGAGCTGTTTTTT,CASSPWFRAGGELFF
TRBJ1-1,NA,TRBV4-1,once,TGCGCCAGCAGCCCCTCAGGGGAGTTTTGGACTGAAGCTTTCTTT,CASSPSGEFWTEAFF
TRBJ2-5,NA,TRBV7-9,NA,TGTGCCAGCAGCTTAGTCTCGGGAGCCCGGGGAGAGACCCAGTACTTC,CASSLVSGARGETQYF
TRBJ2-1,TRBD2,TRBV28,few,TGTGCCAGCAGTTTAGGCGGGAGGAAGGACAATGAGCAGTTCTTC,CASSLGGRKDNEQFF
TRBJ2-1,TRBD2,TRBV19,once,TGTGCCAGTAGTATCCCCCGTACTAGCGGGCGACATAATGAGCAGTTCTTC,CASSIPRTSGRHNEQFF
TRBJ2-3,NA,TRBV30,NA,TGTGCCTGGAGTGTATTGAGAGGGAGATCCGATACGCAGTATTTT,CAWSVLRGRSDTQYF
TRBJ1-1,NA,TRBV28,NA,TGTGCCAGCAGTCCCGTGTCAAGAGCCACTGAAGCTTTCTTT,CASSPVSRATEAFF
TRBJ2-3,TRBD1,TRBV4-1,few,TGCGCCAGCAGCCAAGAGGGACAGGCTTATACGCAGTATTTT,CASSQEGQAYTQYF
TRBJ1-5,NA,TRBV4-3,few,TGCGCCAGCAGCCAAGGCCGGGGTCAGCCCCAGCATTTT,CASSQGRGQPQHF
TRBJ2-1,TRBD1,TRBV19,few,TGTGCCAGTAGGGACCTGGGACAGGGTCGGCGGGAGCAGTTCTTC,CASRDLGQGRREQFF
TRBJ2-5,TRBD2,TRBV15,few,TGTGCCACCAGCAGAGATTCCAGAGTTCGGGGGGGAGAGACCCAGTACTTC,CATSRDSRVRGGETQYF
TRBJ2-1,NA,TRBV4-2,few,TGTGCCAGCAGCCCTAGGGGGTCCTCGGGGCAAACCTACAATGAGCAGTTCTTC,CASSPRGSSGQTYNEQFF
TRBJ2-3,NA,TRBV30,few,TGTGCCTGGAGCCGATCGCGGTCCACAGATACGCAGTATTTT,CAWSRSRSTDTQYF
TRBJ2-3,TRBD2,TRBV7-9,NA,TGTGCCAGCAGCTGGCCTAGCGGGGGCCTCACAGATACGCAGTATTTT,CASSWPSGGLTDTQYF
TRBJ1-2,NA,TRBV19,few,TGTGCCAGTAGTATAGACGCCCGGGGGGATGATGGCTACACCTTC,CASSIDARGDDGYTF
TRBJ2-7,NA,TRBV10-1,few,TGCGCCAGCAGCGTCAACGCGTACGAGCAGTACTTC,CASSVNAYEQYF
TRBJ1-2,TRBD1,TRBV7-9,NA,TGTGCCAGCAGCTCCGACAGGGCCTATGGCTACACCTTC,CASSSDRAYGYTF
TRBJ2-2,NA,TRBV9,NA,TGTGCCAGCAGCCCAATGGCCCCGGGGAAGTACACCGGGGAGCTGTTTTTT,CASSPMAPGKYTGELFF
TRBJ2-7,TRBD1,TRBV27,few,TGTGCCAGCAGTTTATTTGGGACAGGGGGCACCGAGCAGTACTTC,CASSLFGTGGTEQYF
TRBJ2-3,NA,TRBV29-1,few,TGCAGCGTTCTAAGGGCCGGGGGTAGGGGTGATCCGCAGTATTTT,CSVLRAGGRGDPQYF
TRBJ2-7,TRBD2,TRBV28,few,TGTGCCAGCAGTTATAGCGGGAGGGCCTACGAGCAGTACTTC,CASSYSGRAYEQYF
TRBJ2-5,NA,TRBV25-1,once,TGTGCCAGCAGTGAATACGAGGGAGAACACTACTTC,CASSEYEGEHYF
TRBJ2-7,NA,TRBV9,NA,TGTGCCAGCCTGTGCCCTAGCTCTACCGAGCAGTACTTC,CASLCPSSTEQYF
TRBJ2-3,TRBD2,TRBV19,NA,TGTGCCAGTAGTGGGGGACTAGCGGGACATCCTAGCACAGATACGCAGTATTTT,CASSGGLAGHPSTDTQYF
TRBJ2-5,TRBD2,TRBV27,NA,TGTGCCAGCAGTCGAACTAGCGGGGGAGAGACCCAGTACTTC,CASSRTSGGETQYF
TRBJ1-1,TRBD1,TRBV27,once,TGTGCCAGCAGCCCCCGGTCCGGGACAGGGAGTTCAGCTTTCTTT,CASSPRSGTGSSAFF
TRBJ1-1,TRBD1,TRBV15,few,TGTGCCACCAGCAGGGACAGGGGGCTCAGCACTGAAGCTTTCTTT,CATSRDRGLSTEAFF
TRBJ1-3,TRBD1,TRBV4-1,NA,TGCGCCAGCAGCCACGGACAGGGGGCGGCGGGAAACACCATATATTTT,CASSHGQGAAGNTIYF